This T cell receptor (beta chain) was observed in a study of cytomegalovirus exposure and HLA in healthy donors. Study-wide points: Immune exposure information comprised only CMV serostatus. In an earlier analysis, productive rearrangement rates for most beta V segments clustered near 87% or 30%.

A multiplex PCR was run with 60 Vbeta primers and 13 Jbeta primers. Data came from immunoSEQ multiplex PCR; TCRdb stores just in-frame clones and leaves some out. Counted here are approximately 150,000 clones, 80% occurring once; the ten biggest clones make up about 7%. In its sample, this clone was seen a few times. Its antigen is still unknown. V was trimmed by 2 bases and J by 7 bases, leaving 11 bases between them. Germline values: CDR1 MNHNY, CDR2 SVGAGI (reference sequence). The CDR3 extends over 13 amino acids. All donors participated as healthy donors of bone marrow. The chain links TRBV6-6 to TRBJ1-1; D ambiguous. Material for sequencing was PBMCs. This clonotype was obtained from a man aged 30-40 years in good health and CMV-seropositive. CDR3 in DNA: TGTGCCAGCAGTTACCCCCCCCCGGGTGAAGCTTTCTTT. Its translation is CASSYPPPGEAFF.